These T cell receptor beta chains were read from a single sample in a study of beta chain features in type 1 diabetes. Clones were read by immunoSEQ multiplex PCR, and TCRdb kept only the in-frame ones, dropping some. The table has just over 450,000 clones, around 30% seen once; the top ten hold around 0.065%. The source material was naive CD4+ T cells from blood. The receptors stem from a man between 18 and 35 years old in good health. Both conserved end residues are part of each CDR3. The D gene is left open where the match is weak. Clone size is not always given. Where it is, it says once, few, many or a class for expanded clones.

v_call: TRBV7-2; d_call: TRBD2; j_call: TRBJ2-5; clone_size: few; cdr3_nt: TGTGCCAGCAGCCGGGAGGAGTGGGAGACCCAGTACTTC; cdr3_aa: CASSREEWETQYF
v_call: TRBV9; d_call: TRBD1; j_call: TRBJ1-2; clone_size: few; cdr3_nt: TGTGCCAGCAGCGTAGGAGGGACAGGGGACGGCTACACCTTC; cdr3_aa: CASSVGGTGDGYTF
v_call: TRBV9; d_call: -; j_call: TRBJ1-2; clone_size: -; cdr3_nt: TGTGCCAGCAGCGTAGATGGGGTAGACTATGGCTACACCTTC; cdr3_aa: CASSVDGVDYGYTF
v_call: TRBV5-1; d_call: -; j_call: TRBJ2-3; clone_size: -; cdr3_nt: TGCGCCAGCAGGGCGCTCGGCACAGATACGCAGTATTTT; cdr3_aa: CASRALGTDTQYF
v_call: TRBV30; d_call: -; j_call: TRBJ1-1; clone_size: few; cdr3_nt: TGTGCCTGGAGTGTTTCAGGGTACACTGAAGCTTTCTTT; cdr3_aa: CAWSVSGYTEAFF
v_call: TRBV7-9; d_call: -; j_call: TRBJ2-1; clone_size: -; cdr3_nt: TGTGCCAGCAGCTTATCTATAGGGAGCTCCTACAATGAGCAGTTCTTC; cdr3_aa: CASSLSIGSSYNEQFF
v_call: TRBV2; d_call: TRBD1; j_call: TRBJ2-7; clone_size: -; cdr3_nt: TGTGCCAGCAGTGATTCGGGACAGGAGTTCTACGAGCAGTACTTC; cdr3_aa: CASSDSGQEFYEQYF
v_call: TRBV6-5; d_call: -; j_call: TRBJ2-5; clone_size: -; cdr3_nt: TGTGCCAGCACTTCCCGGGAGACCCAGTACTTC; cdr3_aa: CASTSRETQYF
v_call: TRBV9; d_call: TRBD2; j_call: TRBJ2-1; clone_size: -; cdr3_nt: TGTGCCAGCAGCGTAACGACTAGCGGTAGCTCCTACAATGAGCAGTTCTTC; cdr3_aa: CASSVTTSGSSYNEQFF
v_call: TRBV11-3; d_call: -; j_call: TRBJ2-3; clone_size: -; cdr3_nt: TGTGCCAGCAGCTTAGGGGCAGGTCTCACAGATACGCAGTATTTT; cdr3_aa: CASSLGAGLTDTQYF
v_call: TRBV4-2; d_call: -; j_call: TRBJ2-7; clone_size: -; cdr3_nt: TGTGCCAGCAGCCAACGTACACCCACCTACGAGCAGTACTTC; cdr3_aa: CASSQRTPTYEQYF
v_call: TRBV30; d_call: TRBD1; j_call: TRBJ1-2; clone_size: few; cdr3_nt: TGTGCCCTATGGGACAGTATTAACTATGGCTACACCTTC; cdr3_aa: CALWDSINYGYTF
v_call: TRBV9; d_call: -; j_call: TRBJ2-7; clone_size: few; cdr3_nt: TGTGCCAGCAGCGTGGCAGAATCGGAGTTCTACGAGCAGTACTTC; cdr3_aa: CASSVAESEFYEQYF
v_call: TRBV28; d_call: -; j_call: TRBJ2-7; clone_size: once; cdr3_nt: TGTGCCAGGCAGGGGCTGGCCTACGAGCAGTACTTC; cdr3_aa: CARQGLAYEQYF
v_call: TRBV30; d_call: -; j_call: TRBJ2-7; clone_size: -; cdr3_nt: TGTGCCTGGAGTGTCTCATCCCAAACGGAGCAGTACTTC; cdr3_aa: CAWSVSSQTEQYF
v_call: TRBV7-2; d_call: -; j_call: TRBJ2-7; clone_size: -; cdr3_nt: TGTGCCAGCAGCCGAGAATCTTTAGACTACGAGCAGTACTTC; cdr3_aa: CASSRESLDYEQYF
v_call: TRBV30; d_call: TRBD1; j_call: TRBJ1-5; clone_size: few; cdr3_nt: TGTGCCTGGAGTGCGACGACAGGGAATCAGCCCCAGCATTTT; cdr3_aa: CAWSATTGNQPQHF
v_call: TRBV30; d_call: -; j_call: TRBJ1-5; clone_size: few; cdr3_nt: TGTGCCTGGAGTAAGGCGGTACGGACACAGCCCCAGCATTTT; cdr3_aa: CAWSKAVRTQPQHF
v_call: TRBV5-1; d_call: -; j_call: TRBJ2-1; clone_size: -; cdr3_nt: TGCGCCAGCAGCCTGGTCATCGGAGGACTCAATGAGCAGTTCTTC; cdr3_aa: CASSLVIGGLNEQFF
v_call: TRBV29-1; d_call: -; j_call: TRBJ2-5; clone_size: -; cdr3_nt: TGCAGCGTTGAATTACGGGAGACCCAGTACTTC; cdr3_aa: CSVELRETQYF
v_call: TRBV7-2; d_call: -; j_call: TRBJ2-5; clone_size: -; cdr3_nt: TGTGCCAGCAGCTCCAGAAATTCCCTAGCGCCTGGGGGAGAGACCCAGTACTTC; cdr3_aa: CASSSRNSLAPGGETQYF
v_call: TRBV15; d_call: TRBD2; j_call: TRBJ2-1; clone_size: few; cdr3_nt: TGTGCCACCAGCAGAGGCGGGGCTAGCGGGAGGTACGAGCAGTTCTTC; cdr3_aa: CATSRGGASGRYEQFF
v_call: TRBV7-8; d_call: TRBD1; j_call: TRBJ2-2; clone_size: -; cdr3_nt: TGTGCCAGCAGCTCCCGGGACAGGGGCGCCGGGGAGCTGTTTTTT; cdr3_aa: CASSSRDRGAGELFF
v_call: TRBV5-4; d_call: -; j_call: TRBJ1-1; clone_size: few; cdr3_nt: TGTGCCAGCAGCTTCGGACTAAATCAGGTCACTGAAGCTTTCTTT; cdr3_aa: CASSFGLNQVTEAFF
v_call: TRBV12-5; d_call: TRBD2; j_call: TRBJ2-5; clone_size: -; cdr3_nt: TGTGCTAGTGGTTCCCCGGAGCGGGAGAGGCGAGAGACCCAGTACTTC; cdr3_aa: CASGSPERERRETQYF
v_call: TRBV18; d_call: -; j_call: TRBJ2-7; clone_size: -; cdr3_nt: TGTGCCAGCTCACCTTCGCCGAGCTCCTACGAGCAGTACTTC; cdr3_aa: CASSPSPSSYEQYF
v_call: TRBV29-1; d_call: -; j_call: TRBJ2-5; clone_size: -; cdr3_nt: TGCAGCGTGAAGGGACTCCCCTTACTGGCAGAGACCCAGTACTTC; cdr3_aa: CSVKGLPLLAETQYF
v_call: TRBV9; d_call: -; j_call: TRBJ2-1; clone_size: few; cdr3_nt: TGTGCCAGCAGCGTAGAGGTCAGGGCCAGACTACATGAGCAGTTCTTC; cdr3_aa: CASSVEVRARLHEQFF
v_call: TRBV30; d_call: -; j_call: TRBJ2-7; clone_size: -; cdr3_nt: TGTGCCTGGAGTTCGGTGGGGTACGAGCAGTACTTC; cdr3_aa: CAWSSVGYEQYF
v_call: TRBV7-2; d_call: -; j_call: TRBJ2-5; clone_size: -; cdr3_nt: TGTGCCAGCAGCCCCGCTAACCAAGAGACCCAGTACTTC; cdr3_aa: CASSPANQETQYF
v_call: TRBV29-1; d_call: -; j_call: TRBJ2-1; clone_size: few; cdr3_nt: TGCAGCGTTGAGACCCGGACAGAGAGCTCCTACAATGAGCAGTTCTTC; cdr3_aa: CSVETRTESSYNEQFF
v_call: TRBV4-3; d_call: -; j_call: TRBJ1-1; clone_size: few; cdr3_nt: TGCGCCAGCAGCCAGGAAGCTGGGAGGTTAGGCACTGAAGCTTTCTTT; cdr3_aa: CASSQEAGRLGTEAFF
v_call: TRBV18; d_call: -; j_call: TRBJ2-7; clone_size: -; cdr3_nt: TGTGCCAGCTCAAAAGACGTTGCCGTCCACGAGCAGTACTTC; cdr3_aa: CASSKDVAVHEQYF
v_call: TRBV7-2; d_call: TRBD2; j_call: TRBJ2-1; clone_size: -; cdr3_nt: TGTGCCAGCAGCTCTTTAGCGGGTACAATCTACAATGAGCAGTTCTTC; cdr3_aa: CASSSLAGTIYNEQFF
v_call: TRBV15; d_call: -; j_call: TRBJ1-5; clone_size: -; cdr3_nt: TGTGCCACCAGCAGCAGGTCAAGCAATCAGCCCCAGCATTTT; cdr3_aa: CATSSRSSNQPQHF
v_call: TRBV10-3; d_call: -; j_call: TRBJ2-5; clone_size: -; cdr3_nt: TGTGCCATCAGGCCACGGGAGAACCAAGAGACCCAGTACTTC; cdr3_aa: CAIRPRENQETQYF
v_call: TRBV7-2; d_call: -; j_call: TRBJ2-4; clone_size: few; cdr3_nt: TGTGCCAGCAGCGAACAGGTGAACCCTGCCAAAAACATTCAGTACTTC; cdr3_aa: CASSEQVNPAKNIQYF
v_call: TRBV6-5; d_call: -; j_call: TRBJ2-1; clone_size: -; cdr3_nt: TGTGCCAGCAGTAGGGGTCTCGGGCATGAGCAGTTCTTC; cdr3_aa: CASSRGLGHEQFF
v_call: TRBV5-1; d_call: -; j_call: TRBJ2-3; clone_size: few; cdr3_nt: TGCGCCAGCAGCACCCAGAACACAGATACGCAGTATTTT; cdr3_aa: CASSTQNTDTQYF
v_call: TRBV29-1; d_call: -; j_call: TRBJ1-1; clone_size: few; cdr3_nt: TGCAGCGCTCAACAGGTGAACACTGAAGCTTTCTTT; cdr3_aa: CSAQQVNTEAFF
v_call: TRBV28; d_call: -; j_call: TRBJ2-1; clone_size: -; cdr3_nt: TGTGCCAGCAGCTCCCCGGGACCCATAAGCTACAATGAGCAGTTCTTC; cdr3_aa: CASSSPGPISYNEQFF
v_call: TRBV7-2; d_call: TRBD2; j_call: TRBJ2-3; clone_size: few; cdr3_nt: TGTGCCAGTAGGCGCCCTGGACTAGCGGACTCCACAGATACGCAGTATTTT; cdr3_aa: CASRRPGLADSTDTQYF
v_call: TRBV7-2; d_call: -; j_call: TRBJ2-5; clone_size: -; cdr3_nt: TGTGCCAGCAGCTTAGGGGGCAAAGGGAGAGAGACCCAGTACTTC; cdr3_aa: CASSLGGKGRETQYF
v_call: TRBV4-1; d_call: TRBD1; j_call: TRBJ2-7; clone_size: -; cdr3_nt: TGCGCCAGCAGCCAACTTGGTGGGACAGGGGGCTACGAGCAGTACTTC; cdr3_aa: CASSQLGGTGGYEQYF
v_call: TRBV7-3; d_call: -; j_call: TRBJ2-1; clone_size: -; cdr3_nt: TGTGCCAGCAGCTTCGCAGGGCCCTACAATGAGCAGTTCTTC; cdr3_aa: CASSFAGPYNEQFF
v_call: TRBV7-2; d_call: -; j_call: TRBJ1-2; clone_size: -; cdr3_nt: TGTGCCAGCAGCTTAGTTCAGGGAACCAGCTATGGCTACACCTTC; cdr3_aa: CASSLVQGTSYGYTF
v_call: TRBV6-5; d_call: TRBD2; j_call: TRBJ2-7; clone_size: few; cdr3_nt: TGTGCCAGCAGTTACCTAGCGGGAAACTACGAGCAGTACTTC; cdr3_aa: CASSYLAGNYEQYF
v_call: TRBV29-1; d_call: TRBD1; j_call: TRBJ1-5; clone_size: few; cdr3_nt: TGCAGCGCCAAGACAGGGCCTGAGAGCAATCAGCCCCAGCATTTT; cdr3_aa: CSAKTGPESNQPQHF
v_call: TRBV18; d_call: -; j_call: TRBJ2-5; clone_size: -; cdr3_nt: TGTGCCAGCTCACCACCGTCGGGGGCCGGAGAGACCCAGTACTTC; cdr3_aa: CASSPPSGAGETQYF
v_call: TRBV27; d_call: -; j_call: TRBJ2-7; clone_size: few; cdr3_nt: TGTGCCAGCAGTTTAGCAGGGAACTCCTACGAGCAGTACTTC; cdr3_aa: CASSLAGNSYEQYF
v_call: TRBV7-9; d_call: TRBD1; j_call: TRBJ2-7; clone_size: -; cdr3_nt: TGTGCCAGCACCCTCTTCTCGACAGGGTCCTTTGACGAGCAGTACTTC; cdr3_aa: CASTLFSTGSFDEQYF
v_call: TRBV30; d_call: -; j_call: TRBJ1-5; clone_size: -; cdr3_nt: TGTGCCTGGAGTGTTAGGTACAATCAGCCCCAGCATTTT; cdr3_aa: CAWSVRYNQPQHF
v_call: TRBV29-1; d_call: -; j_call: TRBJ2-1; clone_size: few; cdr3_nt: TGCAGCGTAACAGGGTATCTCTCCTACAATGAGCAGTTCTTC; cdr3_aa: CSVTGYLSYNEQFF
v_call: TRBV28; d_call: -; j_call: TRBJ2-7; clone_size: -; cdr3_nt: TGTGCCAGCAGTGTCCTGGGGGCCAACCCCTACGAGCAGTACTTC; cdr3_aa: CASSVLGANPYEQYF